The rows below give T cell receptor beta chains drawn from one sample of a study of CD8+ T cells in alopecia areata. TCRdb keeps only in-frame clones here, not all; method: immunoSEQ multiplex PCR. The data contain roughly 190,000 clones, roughly 60% of them singletons. The starting material was CD4+ T cells sorted from blood, obtained at week 24, from a patient treated with tofacitinib. Receptors were obtained from a human donor with alopecia areata. Each CDR3 is given with its conserved first and last residue.

j_gene: TRBJ1-2
v_gene: TRBV5-6
CDR3aa: CASSFDRTGRDGYTF

j_gene: TRBJ2-5
v_gene: TRBV30
CDR3aa: CAWTPQLAETQYF

j_gene: TRBJ1-2
v_gene: TRBV29-1
CDR3aa: CSVQASDYGYTF

j_gene: TRBJ2-7
v_gene: TRBV27
CDR3aa: CASSLWGNRGSYEQYF

j_gene: TRBJ2-5
v_gene: TRBV12-5
CDR3aa: CASGETGLRAQYF

j_gene: TRBJ2-7
v_gene: TRBV28
CDR3aa: CASSLVQPEQYF

j_gene: TRBJ2-2
v_gene: TRBV4-3
CDR3aa: CASSPGQGGTGELFF

j_gene: -
v_gene: TRBV27
CDR3aa: CASSFDREGYEQYF

j_gene: TRBJ1-1
v_gene: TRBV19
CDR3aa: CASSGSAGPNTEAFF

j_gene: TRBJ1-5
v_gene: TRBV29-1
CDR3aa: CSVLTGVAQHF

j_gene: -
v_gene: TRBV7-2
CDR3aa: CASSSRGTGVGGYEQYF

j_gene: TRBJ1-5
v_gene: TRBV30
CDR3aa: CAWSPGTGNQPQHF

j_gene: TRBJ2-5
v_gene: TRBV27
CDR3aa: CASTYDGGTGQETQYF

j_gene: TRBJ1-2
v_gene: TRBV9
CDR3aa: CASSARTSYGYTF

j_gene: TRBJ2-6
v_gene: TRBV29-1
CDR3aa: CSVGVTGGSGANVLTF

j_gene: TRBJ1-2
v_gene: TRBV10-3
CDR3aa: CAIKDRARYGYTF

j_gene: TRBJ2-7
v_gene: TRBV2
CDR3aa: CASREGGWQGGRDEQYF

j_gene: TRBJ1-2
v_gene: TRBV11-1
CDR3aa: CASSREAYGYTF

j_gene: TRBJ2-7
v_gene: TRBV7-9
CDR3aa: CASSLAAGGRYEQYF

j_gene: TRBJ2-5
v_gene: TRBV19
CDR3aa: CASSTRDSYQETQYF

j_gene: TRBJ2-1
v_gene: TRBV5-4
CDR3aa: CASSRSLGGKNNEQFF

j_gene: TRBJ2-2
v_gene: TRBV29-1
CDR3aa: CSVGRELNTGELFF

j_gene: TRBJ2-7
v_gene: TRBV2
CDR3aa: CALLQTGDKYEQYF

j_gene: TRBJ1-6
v_gene: TRBV9
CDR3aa: CASSVGISDSPLHF

j_gene: TRBJ1-5
v_gene: TRBV15
CDR3aa: CATSRPDSQPQHF

j_gene: TRBJ2-5
v_gene: TRBV5-8
CDR3aa: CASSLTGGRQETQYF

j_gene: TRBJ1-4
v_gene: TRBV29-1
CDR3aa: CSVGQGKSEKLFF

j_gene: TRBJ1-4
v_gene: TRBV27
CDR3aa: CASSLSSSRRNEKLFF

j_gene: TRBJ1-6
v_gene: TRBV14
CDR3aa: CASSQETGGDSPLHF

j_gene: TRBJ1-1
v_gene: TRBV12-5
CDR3aa: CASGLVQEGTEAFF

j_gene: TRBJ1-1
v_gene: TRBV29-1
CDR3aa: CSVGVGQRNTEAFF

j_gene: TRBJ2-1
v_gene: TRBV6-5
CDR3aa: CASSFLGLENEQFF

j_gene: TRBJ2-7
v_gene: TRBV7-2
CDR3aa: CASSFRDTTYEQYF

j_gene: TRBJ1-2
v_gene: TRBV4-3
CDR3aa: CASSQFIDFAGGYTF

j_gene: TRBJ1-5
v_gene: TRBV30
CDR3aa: CAWSPLTLVQPQHF

j_gene: TRBJ1-2
v_gene: TRBV6-5
CDR3aa: CASSYRGNLYGYTF

j_gene: TRBJ1-4
v_gene: TRBV30
CDR3aa: CAWSAPAARGEKLFF

j_gene: TRBJ2-5
v_gene: TRBV2
CDR3aa: CASNPRKWSQETQYF

j_gene: TRBJ2-7
v_gene: TRBV5-6
CDR3aa: CASSLAVGTGSTYEQYF

j_gene: TRBJ1-4
v_gene: TRBV29-1
CDR3aa: CSVGTDPNEKLFF

j_gene: TRBJ2-7
v_gene: TRBV29-1
CDR3aa: CSVKTLEQYF

j_gene: TRBJ2-5
v_gene: TRBV7-2
CDR3aa: CASSRATGPRETQYF

j_gene: TRBJ2-6
v_gene: TRBV2
CDR3aa: CASGPTGLYGANVLTF

j_gene: TRBJ2-7
v_gene: TRBV10-2
CDR3aa: CASSPDNPYEQYF

j_gene: TRBJ1-4
v_gene: TRBV25-1
CDR3aa: CASSEGEGRYEKLFF

j_gene: TRBJ1-1
v_gene: TRBV2
CDR3aa: CASMGQGSNTEAFF

j_gene: TRBJ2-2
v_gene: TRBV29-1
CDR3aa: CSVGPAANTEELFF